Sequencing of this T cell receptor beta chain was carried out in a study of shared T cell receptors in the human thymus. Per the germline V gene, CDR1 is SQVTM and CDR2 is ANQGSEA. CDR3 length: 10 amino acids. V was clipped by 7 bases and J by 7 bases, with 8 bases between them. Measured with immunoSEQ multiplex PCR; TCRdb has only the in-frame clones, and not every one. This repertoire shows 540,000 or so clones, roughly 74% found once; its top ten account for about 0.012%. This sample also appeared in a second study, on human thymus T cells. As reported in that work: Donation was from healthy Finnish infants who were having corrective surgery that addressed congenital heart defects. V and J genes seemed to be used with bias in thymic and blood repertoires.

The rearrangement links TRBV29-1 to TRBJ2-1, with D hard to call. This receptor was obtained from a boy under two years old with a congenital heart defect. The sequencing input was thymocytes. CDR3 region: CSGGANEQFF. In DNA, the CDR3 is TGCAGCGGCGGCGCGAATGAGCAGTTCTTC.